Each of the 11 T cell receptor beta chains below was sequenced from the same sample in a study of blood T cell repertoires in COVID-19. TCRdb keeps only in-frame clones here, not all; method: immunoSEQ multiplex PCR. This table holds about 180,000 clones, around 89% found once. Sample: peripheral blood. The receptors derive from a man in his late teens or twenties who had recovered from COVID-19.

This sequence joins TRBV19 and TRBJ2-1, with 11 nucleotides matching TRBD2. The germline CDR1 and CDR2 sequences are LNHDA and SQIVND (reference sequence). V shed 4 bases, J shed 5 bases, and the junction held 4 bases outside the gene matches. The CDR3 has 15 residues. CDR3 sequence (DNA): TGTGCCAGTAGTAATAGCGGGAGGGCCGACAATGAGCAGTTCTTC. Its protein product is CASSNSGRADNEQFF.

The gene calls are TRBV7-2 and TRBJ1-5; 10 bases align to TRBD1. The germline CDR1 and CDR2 sequences are SGHTA and FQGNSA. After removal of 5 bases from V and 7 bases from J, the junction contained 5 bases not matched to a gene. The CDR3 sequence is 14 residues long. DNA for the CDR3: TGTGCCAGCAGCCTAAGACAGGGGGCACAGCCCCAGCATTTT. Translated: CASSLRQGAQPQHF.

The rearrangement uses TRBV9 and TRBJ2-2, with D perhaps TRBD2 (6 bases). V lost 0 bases to trimming and J lost 10 bases, with 13 bases between them. This CDR3 spans 14 amino acids. Germline V gene lookup returns CDR1 SGDLS and CDR2 YYNGEE. CDR3 DNA sequence: TGTGCCAGCAGCGTAGGGGACTTATCGCAGGAGCTGTTTTTT. This codes for CASSVGDLSQELFF.

In this sample, this clone turned up a few times. The genes are TRBV5-8 and TRBJ1-1; tentative D call: TRBD1 (5 bases). CDR3 length: 14 amino acids. V was trimmed by 2 bases and J by 3 bases, leaving 11 bases between them. Germline V gives CDR1 SGHTS, CDR2 YDEGEE. CDR3 in DNA: TGTGCCAGCAGCTTAGTCCAGGGCGACACTGAAGCTTTCTTT. This translates into CASSLVQGDTEAFF.

This clone came up a few times. The rearrangement joins TRBV9 to TRBJ2-3; TRBD2 matches at 14 bases. Germline V CDR1 and CDR2: SGDLS, YYNGEE. This CDR3 comprises 16 residues. The ends lost 5 bases at V and 3 bases at J; junction bases unmatched: 5. The CDR3 spells CASSGTSGSVTDTQYF. As DNA, the CDR3 is TGTGCCAGCAGTGGGACTAGCGGGAGCGTTACAGATACGCAGTATTTT.

CDR3 nucleotide sequence: TGTGCCAGCAGCCTACGGTTAGGGGGCCGTTCCCAAGAGACCCAGTACTTC. Translation gives CASSLRLGGRSQETQYF. The rearrangement links TRBV5-6 to TRBJ2-5; 7 nucleotides align to TRBD1. CDR3 length equals 17 residues. Germline trimming cut 4 bases from V and 1 base from J; bases unmatched to any gene: 13. Germline values: CDR1 SGHDT, CDR2 YYEEEE. The full variable domain, its missing parts supplied by reference TRBV5-6 and TRBJ2-5, is DAGVTQSPTHLIKTRGQQVTLRCSPKSGHDTVSWYQQALGQGPQFIFQYYEEEERQRGNFPDRFSGHQFPNYSSELNVNALLLGDSALYLCASSLRLGGRSQETQYFGPGTRLLVL.

This rearrangement joins TRBV4-3 to TRBJ1-2; the match to TRBD1 covers 7 bases. The CDR3 runs 15 residues. Per germline, CDR1 LGHNA and CDR2 YSLEER. V dropped 1 base and J dropped 8; count of bases not matched to a gene: 10. As DNA, the CDR3 is TGCGCCAGCAGCCAAGCGTCGACAGGGCCTTACGGCTACACCTTC. The encoded protein is CASSQASTGPYGYTF.

V is TRBV19 and J is TRBJ2-1; TRBD2 agrees at 14 bases. The V and J ends lost 3 bases and 10 bases, in that order; junction bases with no gene match: 5. Germline loops: CDR1 LNHDA, CDR2 SQIVND (reference sequence). The CDR3 is 15 amino acids. Here the CDR3 DNA reads TGTGCCAGTAGTATTGGGACTAGCGGGAGTGCCGAGCAGTTCTTC. Protein product: CASSIGTSGSAEQFF.

CDR3 sequence: CASSGRDYEQYF. The CDR3 DNA sequence: TGTGCCAGCAGCGGGCGTGACTACGAGCAGTACTTC. The V gene is TRBV11-3, the J gene TRBJ2-7; D ambiguous. The CDR3 has 12 residues. CDR1 SGHNT and CDR2 YENEEA come from the germline V gene. V was cut by 5 bases and J by 3 bases, with 8 bases left in between.

The V and J genes are TRBV6-2 or TRBV6-3 and TRBJ2-7, with 8 bases matching TRBD2. Germline V gives CDR1 MNHEY, CDR2 SVGEGT. V was pared by 4 bases and J by 1 base, with 6 bases of the junction left unmatched. The CDR3 totals 15 residues. This chain's CDR3 is CASSSITSGSYEQYF. The DNA for the CDR3 is TGTGCCAGCAGTTCCATTACTAGCGGATCCTACGAGCAGTACTTC.

The chain has TRBV20-1 and TRBJ1-2; D is ambiguous. Trimming shortened V by 0 bases and J by 6 bases, and 2 bases separated the two germline ends. Germline CDR1 DFQATT, CDR2 SNEGSKA (reference sequence). The CDR3 length is 10 residues. The CDR3 loop is CSARDNGYTF. Written as DNA, the CDR3 is TGCAGTGCTAGAGACAATGGCTACACCTTC.